The rows below give T cell receptor beta chains drawn from one sample of a study of blood T cell repertoires in COVID-19. Generated by immunoSEQ multiplex PCR, the TCRdb table keeps only in-frame clones and is missing some. The sample holds around 300,000 clones, around 88% seen once. The sample was peripheral blood. These receptors were collected from a woman aged 25 to 39 with COVID-19, enrolled during active disease. Both conserved end residues are part of each CDR3. A D gene is named only where the DNA matches it firmly. A row's size may be missing; if present it is once, few, many or a size class.

D	J	V	size	DNA	CDR3
TRBD2	TRBJ2-4	TRBV7-9	many	TGTGCCAGCAGCTCTACTAGCGGGGGGGACAAAAACATTCAGTACTTC	CASSSTSGGDKNIQYF
-	TRBJ1-3	TRBV7-8	-	TGTGCCAGCAGCCCCCGGGACTTAGGCTCTGGAAACACCATATATTTT	CASSPRDLGSGNTIYF
TRBD2	TRBJ2-3	TRBV7-2	-	TGTGCCAGCAGCTTAGGGATTGGGAGGGGCGGTTACACAGATACGCAGTATTTT	CASSLGIGRGGYTDTQYF
-	TRBJ1-2	TRBV6-5	-	TGTGCCAGCACTAAGGGGTGGGGTGGCTACACCTTC	CASTKGWGGYTF
TRBD1	TRBJ2-2	TRBV2	few	TGTGCCAGCAGCCGACAGGGTCGGACCGGGGAGCTGTTTTTT	CASSRQGRTGELFF
-	TRBJ1-5	TRBV28	once	TGTGCCAGCAGTTTATCCAGGAATCAGCCCCAGCATTTT	CASSLSRNQPQHF
-	TRBJ1-3	TRBV9	-	TGTGCCAGCAGCGACCGGGAGCACTCTGGAAACACCATATATTTT	CASSDREHSGNTIYF
-	TRBJ1-1	TRBV6-2/TRBV6-3	-	TGTGCCAGCAGCCCAGGCTACAGCACTGAAGCTTTCTTT	CASSPGYSTEAFF
-	TRBJ2-2	TRBV6-6	once	TGTGCCAGCAGCCGCTGGGGCCGGAACACCGGGGAGCTGTTTTTT	CASSRWGRNTGELFF
TRBD1	TRBJ1-6	TRBV2	-	TGTGCCAGCAGTTTGGACAGGGAAGGATCACCCCTCCACTTT	CASSLDREGSPLHF
-	TRBJ2-4	TRBV2	-	TGTGCCAGCAGTGAACCAAAGCTAGCCAAAAACATTCAGTACTTC	CASSEPKLAKNIQYF
-	TRBJ2-7	TRBV19	-	TGTGCCAGTAGTGCCAGGGTGTCCTACGAGCAGTACTTC	CASSARVSYEQYF
TRBD2	TRBJ2-1	TRBV5-4	-	TGTGCCAGCAGCCGAAAGCTAGCGGGTATAATTGAGCAGTTCTTC	CASSRKLAGIIEQFF
-	TRBJ2-2	TRBV2	-	TGTGCCAGCAGTGAAGTAGTCCAGAACACCGGGGAGCTGTTTTTT	CASSEVVQNTGELFF
TRBD1	TRBJ1-2	TRBV2	-	TGTGCCAGCAGTGGGCGGGACAGCATTCGTGGCTACACCTTC	CASSGRDSIRGYTF
TRBD1	TRBJ1-2	TRBV2	-	TGTGCCAGCAGTACCATGACAGGGGGCCTTTATGGCTACACCTTC	CASSTMTGGLYGYTF
-	TRBJ2-1	TRBV7-2	-	TGTGCCAGCAGCTTAGGCCCGCCTAGATCGAATGAGCAGTTCTTC	CASSLGPPRSNEQFF
-	TRBJ1-1	TRBV11-1	once	TGTGCCAGCAGCCACGGCAGGGGTTTGAGGAGCACTGAAGCTTTCTTT	CASSHGRGLRSTEAFF
TRBD1	TRBJ1-6	TRBV15	-	TGTGCCACCAGCAGATTGGGGACAGGGGTTTCACCCCTCCACTTT	CATSRLGTGVSPLHF
TRBD1	TRBJ1-3	TRBV5-1	-	TGCGCCAGCAGCGACCGGGACAGGGGTCCTGGAAACACCATATATTTT	CASSDRDRGPGNTIYF
-	TRBJ2-1	TRBV4-2	-	TGTGCCAGCAGCAATAGCGGCAATGAGCAGTTCTTC	CASSNSGNEQFF
-	TRBJ2-5	TRBV6-1	-	TGTGCCAGCAGTGAAGTTAGCCTGGCGGAGACCCAGTACTTC	CASSEVSLAETQYF
-	TRBJ1-1	TRBV6-6	-	TGTGCCAGCAGCTCAGGGGCCTACACTGAAGCTTTCTTT	CASSSGAYTEAFF
TRBD1	TRBJ1-2	TRBV5-6	-	TGTGCCAGCAGCACCGGGACAGGGGACGGGGCCTATGGCTACACCTTC	CASSTGTGDGAYGYTF
-	TRBJ2-1	TRBV5-6	-	TGTGCCAGCAGCTTGGGGGGAGGTGAGCAGTTCTTC	CASSLGGGEQFF
-	TRBJ2-1	TRBV6-1	-	TGTGCCAGCAGTGACAACTACAATGAGCAGTTCTTC	CASSDNYNEQFF
TRBD2	TRBJ2-7	TRBV5-5	-	TGTGCCAGCAGCTTGGCCGGGACTAGCGGCTACGAGCAGTACTTC	CASSLAGTSGYEQYF
-	TRBJ1-1	TRBV12-3/TRBV12-4	once	TGTGCCAGCAGAGCGGATGACGGCACTGAAGCTTTCTTT	CASRADDGTEAFF
-	TRBJ2-1	TRBV11-2	-	TGTGCCACCCAAGGGACTGACCTTTACAATGAGCAGTTCTTC	CATQGTDLYNEQFF
-	TRBJ1-1	TRBV6-5	-	TGTGCCAGCAGTTACTCGAGCATTGGAGGGGAAGCTTTCTTT	CASSYSSIGGEAFF
TRBD1	TRBJ1-1	TRBV11-2	once	TGTGCCAGCACCACTACAGGGGGCCGGGGCACTGAAGCTTTCTTT	CASTTTGGRGTEAFF
-	TRBJ2-7	TRBV9	-	TGTGCCAGTGCCACAGCCCCATCCTACGAGCAGTACTTC	CASATAPSYEQYF
-	TRBJ1-1	TRBV30	-	TGTGCCTGGAGGGGAGGGGATGACACTGAAGCTTTCTTT	CAWRGGDDTEAFF
-	TRBJ2-7	TRBV9	few	TGTGCCAGCAGCGAGTCTTGGACTGCCAGCTCCTACGAGCAGTACTTC	CASSESWTASSYEQYF
-	TRBJ2-7	TRBV5-1	-	TGCGCCAGCAGCTTGAATCCGGGATTGTACGAGCAGTACTTC	CASSLNPGLYEQYF
TRBD1	TRBJ2-1	TRBV5-8	-	TGTGCCAGCAGACGGGACAGGGGGACCTACAATGAGCAGTTCTTC	CASRRDRGTYNEQFF
-	TRBJ1-1	TRBV5-1	-	TGCGCCAGCAGCTTGGAGGGTTTGAGGGACACTGAAGCTTTCTTT	CASSLEGLRDTEAFF
TRBD2	TRBJ2-1	TRBV5-4	-	TGTGCCAGCAGCCCGGGGGTTGCGAGACTAGCGGCTTACAATGAGCAGTTCTTC	CASSPGVARLAAYNEQFF
-	TRBJ1-2	TRBV5-8	once	TGTGCCAGCAGCTTTGGCGGATACTATGGCTACACCTTC	CASSFGGYYGYTF
-	TRBJ2-7	TRBV7-2	-	TGTGCCAGCAGTCCCGGACTATCCTACGAGCAGTACTTC	CASSPGLSYEQYF
-	TRBJ2-1	TRBV28	once	TGTGCCAGCAGTCCCATACAGATCGATGAGCAGTTCTTC	CASSPIQIDEQFF
-	TRBJ1-2	TRBV4-1	-	TGCGCCAGCAGCCAAGATCAGGGTATTATCTATGGCTACACCTTC	CASSQDQGIIYGYTF
-	TRBJ2-2	TRBV2	-	TGTGCCAGCAGTGATTCTCGGGGGGCGGGCACCGGGGAGCTGTTTTTT	CASSDSRGAGTGELFF
-	TRBJ2-7	TRBV6-6	-	TGTGCCAGCAGTTACCCGAGGGCAGGAAGACCCTACGAGCAGTACTTC	CASSYPRAGRPYEQYF
-	TRBJ2-7	TRBV29-1	-	TGCAGCGTCGGACAGTCCCCGAGGCACGAGCAGTACTTC	CSVGQSPRHEQYF
-	TRBJ1-5	TRBV28	-	TGTGCCAGCAGCCTGGGGGGGCCAAGGCAGCCCCAGCATTTT	CASSLGGPRQPQHF
TRBD1	TRBJ1-1	TRBV5-4	-	TGTGCCAGCAGCCCCCTTAGACAGGGGAACACTGAAGCTTTCTTT	CASSPLRQGNTEAFF
-	TRBJ1-6	TRBV5-1	-	TGCGCCAGCAGCTTGGACAGGGCAAATAATTCACCCCTCCACTTT	CASSLDRANNSPLHF
-	TRBJ1-2	TRBV5-1	-	TGCGCCAGCAGTTCCAGGGGTCCGTTCTATGGCTACACCTTC	CASSSRGPFYGYTF
TRBD1	TRBJ1-5	TRBV3-1/TRBV3-2	-	TGTGCCAGCAGCCCGAAGACAGGGCACAATCAGCCCCAGCATTTT	CASSPKTGHNQPQHF
TRBD2	TRBJ2-3	TRBV19	-	TGTGCCAGTAGTGCCGGGACTAGGGGCTCAGATACGCAGTATTTT	CASSAGTRGSDTQYF
TRBD2	TRBJ2-5	TRBV2	-	TGTGCCAGCAGTGACCCGCGGGGGGAAGAGACCCAGTACTTC	CASSDPRGEETQYF
-	TRBJ1-1	TRBV3-1/TRBV3-2	-	TGTGCCAGCAGCCCGGTCGGGACACGCCGAGCTTTCTTT	CASSPVGTRRAFF